The 10 T cell receptor beta chains given below trace back to one sample, sequenced in a study of long-term antiretroviral therapy in people with HIV. Researchers report immunoSEQ v3.0 was run at survey level. Clones were read by immunoSEQ multiplex PCR, and TCRdb kept only the in-frame ones, dropping some. The sample lists some 33,000 clones; about 80% were seen once. Sample: unsorted PBMCs, taken 0.6 years after starting antiretroviral therapy. Source of these receptors: a man between 18 and 29 years old with HIV.

The chain has TRBV19 and TRBJ1-5; no clear D gene. Germline-derived CDR1 and CDR2 are LNHDA and SQIVND (reference sequence). This CDR3 contains 10 residues. Trimming removed 7 bases from V and 6 bases from J, with 4 bases in between. The DNA for the CDR3 is TGTGCCAGTAATCGTCAGCCCCAGCATTTT. Amino acids: CASNRQPQHF.

The chain links TRBV7-2 to TRBJ1-2, with 7 bases identical to TRBD1. The CDR3 is 15 residues long. Germline assignment: CDR1 SGHTA and CDR2 FQGNSA. The ends lost 5 bases at V and 4 bases at J; junction bases unmatched: 10. In DNA form, the CDR3 reads TGTGCCAGCAGCCTCAACAGGGGAACGGGCTATGGCTACACCTTC. Translated, it gives CASSLNRGTGYGYTF.

This chain links TRBV27 with TRBJ2-1, with 10 bases identical to TRBD2. The J segment lost 3 bases and the V segment lost 6 bases, leaving 2 bases of the junction unmatched. CDR3 length equals 14 residues. Germline V gene sequence: CDR1 MNHEY, CDR2 SMNVEV (reference sequence). The CDR3 protein is CASSRLAGYNEQFF. The DNA for the CDR3 is TGTGCCAGCAGCCGACTAGCGGGCTACAATGAGCAGTTCTTC.

The rearrangement joins TRBV2 to TRBJ2-2; TRBD1 matches at 9 bases. The germline V gene encodes CDR1 SNHLY and CDR2 FYNNEI. V was pared by 7 bases and J by 6 bases, with 15 bases of the junction left unmatched. The CDR3 extends over 17 amino acids. The CDR3 DNA follows: TGTGCCAGCATCCCCCCCTCCGGGACAGGGTTATCCGGGGAGCTGTTTTTT. It yields the protein CASIPPSGTGLSGELFF.

The chain joins TRBV4-1 to TRBJ2-7; TRBD1 agrees at 9 bases. The CDR3 length is 15 residues. The ends lost 4 bases at V and 1 base at J; junction bases unmatched: 5. Germline assignment: CDR1 MGHRA and CDR2 YSYEKL. DNA for the CDR3: TGCGCCAGCAGCCGACAGGGGGGCCCTTCCTACGAGCAGTACTTC. The encoded protein is CASSRQGGPSYEQYF.

The genes are TRBV5-5 and TRBJ2-1, with D perhaps matching TRBD1 (5 bases). V was clipped by 3 bases and J by 1 base, with 11 bases between them. CDR3 size: 15 residues. CDR1 and CDR2 (germline): SGHKS, YYEKEE (reference sequence). This CDR3 is CASSSQGGSYNEQFF. CDR3 DNA sequence: TGTGCCAGCAGCTCGCAGGGTGGATCCTACAATGAGCAGTTCTTC.

This chain links TRBV5-4 with TRBJ2-5; D is uncertain. The ends were cut back, 1 base at V and 2 bases at J, with 6 bases in the middle. The CDR3 runs to 13 residues. The germline V gene has CDR1 SGHNT and CDR2 YYREEE (reference sequence). The CDR3 nucleotides are TGTGCCAGCAGCTTGTTTGTGCAAGAGACCCAGTACTTC. This codes for CASSLFVQETQYF.

The gene calls are TRBV11-1 and TRBJ1-1, with TRBD1 matching 8 bases. The ends lost 6 bases at V and 0 bases at J; junction bases unmatched: 9. CDR1 and CDR2 from the germline V gene are SGHAT and FQDESV (reference sequence). The CDR3 covers 16 residues. CDR3 sequence (DNA): TGTGCCAGCAGGACAGGGGTTTGGTCGATGAACACTGAAGCTTTCTTT. It codes for CASRTGVWSMNTEAFF.

The V gene is TRBV5-1, the J gene TRBJ1-2, with D perhaps TRBD1 (6 bases). Trimming left V 0 bases short and J 6 bases short, with 12 bases between. The CDR3 is 14 amino acids. Germline CDR1 reads SGHRS; CDR2 reads YFSETQ. The CDR3 sequence is CASSLVGTSDGYTF. The CDR3 DNA follows: TGCGCCAGCAGCTTGGTAGGGACAAGTGATGGCTACACCTTC. The full variable domain, its missing parts supplied by reference TRBV5-1 and TRBJ1-2, is KAGVTQTPRYLIKTRGQQVTLSCSPISGHRSVSWYQQTPGQGLQFLFEYFSETQRNKGNFPGRFSGRQFSNSRSEMNVSTLELGDSALYLCASSLVGTSDGYTFGSGTRLTVV.

V gene TRBV11-2 combines with J gene TRBJ2-7; TRBD1 matches 8 bases. The CDR3 length is 15 residues. Looked up from germline, CDR1 is SGHAT and CDR2 is FQNNGV. The V segment lost 1 base and the J segment 0 bases; nucleotides outside the gene matches: 2. The CDR3 region is CASSLGDRSSYEQYF. The CDR3 DNA follows: TGTGCCAGCAGCTTAGGGGACAGGAGCTCCTACGAGCAGTACTTC.